The rows below give T cell receptor beta chains drawn from one sample of a study of metastatic and nonmetastatic thyroid tumors. TCRdb re-clonotyped the PCR reads via MiXCR. The sample lists about 9,400 clones; about a third were seen once. The sample consisted of adjacent normal tissue. These receptors were taken from a female donor with papillary thyroid cancer or a benign thyroid nodule (not recorded which). Some clones in this sample may be carry-over from other donors' samples. CDR3s include the opening cysteine and the closing phenylalanine or tryptophan. A D gene is named only where the DNA matches it firmly. Where a row states a size, it is once, few, many or the class of an expanded clone; other rows omit it.

>TRBD1|TRBJ2-1|medium-sized|TRBV7-3
TGTGCCAGCAGCCTCCGACAGGGGCTGTACAATGAGCAGTTCTTC
CASSLRQGLYNEQFF
>NA|TRBJ1-5|NA|TRBV20-1
TGCAGTGCTAGCGCAGGCACCCATCAGCCCCAGCATTTT
CSASAGTHQPQHF
>NA|TRBJ2-1|NA|TRBV20-1
TGCAGCTGCTTTGCGGGAAGAACCCATAACAATGAGCAGCTCTTC
CSCFAGRTHNNEQLF
>TRBD2|TRBJ2-1|NA|TRBV9
TGTGCCAGCAGCGCCGACTATAGCGGGAGAGGGTATGAGCAGTTCTTC
CASSADYSGRGYEQFF
>NA|TRBJ2-7|NA|TRBV7-2
TGTGCCAGCAGCTTAGAACACCTGCGCCTACAGTACTTC
CASSLEHLRLQYF
>TRBD1|TRBJ1-2|NA|TRBV13
TGTGCCAGCACCGTGGACAGGTCCTATGGCTACACCTTC
CASTVDRSYGYTF
>NA|TRBJ2-7|NA|TRBV5-4
TGTGCCAGCAGCTTCGAGAGACCCCCTCGAGAGCAGTACTTC
CASSFERPPREQYF
>NA|TRBJ1-1|few|TRBV15
TGTGCCACCAGTCCCGGTTGGGGTACCACTGAAGCTTTCTTT
CATSPGWGTTEAFF
>TRBD2|TRBJ2-5|medium-sized|TRBV7-2
TGTGCCAGCAGCTTTACGAGGGGATCGGGGGGGACCCAGTACTTC
CASSFTRGSGGTQYF
>NA|TRBJ1-2|many|TRBV25-1
TGTGCCAGCAGTGAAGGGGGGGGCTACACCTTC
CASSEGGGYTF